There are many counts of the clone carrying this T cell receptor (beta chain). Its antigen is as yet unknown. TCR alpha and beta CDR3 regions were amplified from RNA using iRepertoire nested multiplex PCR. TCRdb re-called the multiplex PCR reads through MiXCR, storing one row per CDR3 protein. This table holds approximately 400,000 distinct CDR3 sequences, 41% found once. CDR3 length: 18 residues. V was pared by 2 bases and J by 2 bases, with 19 bases between. Looked up from germline, CDR1 is MNHEY and CDR2 is SMNVEV (reference sequence). This specimen comes from a study of glioma-infiltrating T cells. The overall study: WHO grade II oligodendrogliomas or astrocytomas, plus non-recurrent WHO grade IV glioblastomas, were sampled. Broader study findings: Above-expected tissue-blood divergence occurred in all gliomas, most in low-grade ones.

The genes are TRBV27 and TRBJ2-1; D may be TRBD1 or TRBD2 (6 bases each). Sequenced: glioma tissue, nonneoplastic brain tissue, or PBMCs (not recorded which). The sequence was obtained from a human donor with low-grade glioma or glioblastoma, undergoing nonglioma brain surgery, or in good health (not recorded which). The CDR3 nucleotides read TGTGCCAGCAGTTTAGCCGGGGGCGGGGACCACACCTACAATGAGCAGTTCTTC. This sequence encodes CASSLAGGGDHTYNEQFF.